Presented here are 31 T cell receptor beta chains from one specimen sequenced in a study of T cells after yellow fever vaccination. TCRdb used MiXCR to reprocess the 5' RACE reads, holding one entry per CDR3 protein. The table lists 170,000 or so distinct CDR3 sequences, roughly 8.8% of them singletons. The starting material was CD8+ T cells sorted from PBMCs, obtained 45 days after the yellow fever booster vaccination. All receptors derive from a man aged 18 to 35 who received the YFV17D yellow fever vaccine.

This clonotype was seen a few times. CDR3 sequence (DNA): TGCAGTGCTAGACGCCGGGACAGGGCATCCTACGAGCAGTACGTC. Translating it yields CSARRRDRASYEQYV. The gene calls are TRBV20-1 and TRBJ2-7; 9 bases line up with TRBD1. The CDR3 totals 15 residues. Germline lookup yields CDR1 DFQATT and CDR2 SNEGSKA (reference sequence). Germline trimming cut 2 bases from V and 1 base from J; bases unmatched to any gene: 6.

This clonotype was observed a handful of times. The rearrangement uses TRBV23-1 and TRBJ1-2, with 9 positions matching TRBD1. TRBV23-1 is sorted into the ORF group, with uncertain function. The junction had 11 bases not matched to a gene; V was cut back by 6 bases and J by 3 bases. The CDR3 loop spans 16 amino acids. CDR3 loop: CASSHSGDRVDYGYTF. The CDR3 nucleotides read TGCGCCAGCAGCCACTCAGGGGACAGGGTAGACTATGGCTACACCTTC.

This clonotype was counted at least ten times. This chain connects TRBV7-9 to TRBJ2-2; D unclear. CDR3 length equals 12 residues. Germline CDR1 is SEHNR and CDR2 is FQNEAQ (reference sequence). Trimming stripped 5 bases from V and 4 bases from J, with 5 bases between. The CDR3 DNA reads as TGTGCCAGCAGCCACTCCACCGGGGAGCTGTTTTTT. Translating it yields CASSHSTGELFF.

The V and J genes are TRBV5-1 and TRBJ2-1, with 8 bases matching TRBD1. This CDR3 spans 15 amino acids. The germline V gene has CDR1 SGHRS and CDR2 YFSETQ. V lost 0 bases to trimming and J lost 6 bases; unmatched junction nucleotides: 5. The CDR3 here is CASSLGTGISNEQFF. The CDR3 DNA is TGCGCCAGCAGCTTGGGGACAGGGATCTCCAATGAGCAGTTCTTC.

The CDR3 bases are TGTGCCAGCAGCTCGGGACAGATCACAGATACGCAGTATTTT. This codes for CASSSGQITDTQYF. V is TRBV7-6 and J is TRBJ2-3; TRBD1 aligns across 7 bases. Germline-derived CDR1 and CDR2 are SGHVS and FNYEAQ. The CDR3 extends over 14 amino acids. V dropped 4 bases and J dropped 2; count of bases not matched to a gene: 3.

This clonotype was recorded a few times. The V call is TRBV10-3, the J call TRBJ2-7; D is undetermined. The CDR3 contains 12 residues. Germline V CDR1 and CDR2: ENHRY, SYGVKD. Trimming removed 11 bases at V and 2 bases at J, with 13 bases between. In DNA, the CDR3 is TGTGCCTCCCCGGGTCAAACCTACGAGCAGTACGTC. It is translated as CASPGQTYEQYV.

In nucleotides, the CDR3 is TGCGCCAGCAGCTTGACAGCCCGATTCACCGGGGAGCTGTTTTTT. Encoded protein: CASSLTARFTGELFF. V and J are TRBV5-1 and TRBJ2-2; D ambiguous. V lost 1 base and J lost 4, with 11 bases in between. The germline CDR1 and CDR2 sequences are SGHRS and YFSETQ. The CDR3 covers 15 residues.

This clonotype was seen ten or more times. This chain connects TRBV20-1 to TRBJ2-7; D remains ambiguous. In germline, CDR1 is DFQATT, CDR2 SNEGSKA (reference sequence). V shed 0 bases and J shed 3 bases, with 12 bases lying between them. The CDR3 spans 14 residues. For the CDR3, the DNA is TGCAGTGCTAGAGAAGTCTTGGGGAACTACGAGCAGTACGTC. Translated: CSAREVLGNYEQYV.

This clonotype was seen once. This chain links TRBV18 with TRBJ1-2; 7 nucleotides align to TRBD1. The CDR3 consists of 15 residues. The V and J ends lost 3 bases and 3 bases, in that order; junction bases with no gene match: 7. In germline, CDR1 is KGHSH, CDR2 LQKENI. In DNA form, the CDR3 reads TGTGCCAGCTCACCTCGCGGACAGGCCCACTATGGCTACACCTTC. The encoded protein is CASSPRGQAHYGYTF.

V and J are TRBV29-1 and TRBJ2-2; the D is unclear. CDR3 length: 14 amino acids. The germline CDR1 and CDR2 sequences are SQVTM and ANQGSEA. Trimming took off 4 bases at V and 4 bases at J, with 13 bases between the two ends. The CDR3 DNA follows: TGCAGCGTTGCGTGGACCGCGTTCACCGGGGAGCTGTTTTTT. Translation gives CSVAWTAFTGELFF.

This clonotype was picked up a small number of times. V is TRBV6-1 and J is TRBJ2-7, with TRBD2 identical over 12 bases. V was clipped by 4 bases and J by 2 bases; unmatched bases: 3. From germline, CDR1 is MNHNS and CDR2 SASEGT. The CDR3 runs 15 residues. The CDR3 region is CASSVGTSGPYEQYV. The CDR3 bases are TGTGCCAGCAGTGTGGGGACTAGCGGGCCCTACGAGCAGTACGTC.

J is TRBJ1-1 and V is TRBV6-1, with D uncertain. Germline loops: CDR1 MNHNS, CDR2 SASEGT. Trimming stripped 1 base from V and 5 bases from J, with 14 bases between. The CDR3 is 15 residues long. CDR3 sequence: CASSEGEEGSTEAFF. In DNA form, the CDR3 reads TGTGCCAGCAGTGAAGGGGAAGAAGGGTCGACTGAAGCTTTCTTT.

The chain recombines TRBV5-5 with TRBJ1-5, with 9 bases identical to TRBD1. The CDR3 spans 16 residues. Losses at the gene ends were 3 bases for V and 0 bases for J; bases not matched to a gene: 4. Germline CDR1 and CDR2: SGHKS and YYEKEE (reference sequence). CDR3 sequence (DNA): TGTGCCAGCAGCTCGGACAGGGGCTATAGCAATCAGCCCCAGCATTTT. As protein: CASSSDRGYSNQPQHF.

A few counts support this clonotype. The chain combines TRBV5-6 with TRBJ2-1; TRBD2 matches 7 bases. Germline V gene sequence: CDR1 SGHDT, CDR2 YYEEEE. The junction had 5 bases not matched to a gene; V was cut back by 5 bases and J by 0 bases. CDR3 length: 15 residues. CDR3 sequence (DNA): TGTGCCAGCAGGACCGGGGGGACCTCCTACAATGAGCAGTTCTTC. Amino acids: CASRTGGTSYNEQFF.

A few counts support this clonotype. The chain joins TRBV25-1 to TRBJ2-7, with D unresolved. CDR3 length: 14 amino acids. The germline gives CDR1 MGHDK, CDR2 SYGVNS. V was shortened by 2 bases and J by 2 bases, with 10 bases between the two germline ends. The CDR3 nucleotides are TGTGCCAGCAGTGAAGGCAGGAAAACCTACGAGCAGTACTTC. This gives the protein CASSEGRKTYEQYF.

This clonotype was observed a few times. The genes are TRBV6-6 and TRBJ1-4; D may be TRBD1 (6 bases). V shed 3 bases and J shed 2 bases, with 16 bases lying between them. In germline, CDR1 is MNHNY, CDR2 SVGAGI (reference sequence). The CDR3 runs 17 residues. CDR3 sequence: CASSYPGASVTNEKLFF. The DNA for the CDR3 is TGTGCCAGCAGTTATCCGGGGGCGTCAGTCACTAATGAAAAACTGTTTTTT.

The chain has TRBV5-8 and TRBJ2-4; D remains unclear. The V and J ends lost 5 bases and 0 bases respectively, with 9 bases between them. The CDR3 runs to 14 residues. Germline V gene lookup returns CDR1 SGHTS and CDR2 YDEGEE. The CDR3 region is CASSHFVAKNIQYF. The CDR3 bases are TGTGCCAGCAGTCATTTCGTAGCCAAAAACATTCAGTACTTC.

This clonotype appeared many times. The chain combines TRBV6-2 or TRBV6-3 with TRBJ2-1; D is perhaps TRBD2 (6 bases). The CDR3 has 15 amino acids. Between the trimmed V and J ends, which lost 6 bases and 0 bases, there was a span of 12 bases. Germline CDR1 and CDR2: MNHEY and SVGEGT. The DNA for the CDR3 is TGTGCCAGCAGCCCTGACGGGAGCTCCTACAATGAGCAGTTCTTC. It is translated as CASSPDGSSYNEQFF.

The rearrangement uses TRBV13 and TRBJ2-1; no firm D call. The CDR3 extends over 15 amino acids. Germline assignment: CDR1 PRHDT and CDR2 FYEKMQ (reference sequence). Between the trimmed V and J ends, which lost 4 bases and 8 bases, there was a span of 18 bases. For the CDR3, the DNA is TGTGCCAGCAGCTACTACGACTCCACGGCCCATGAGCAGTTCTTC. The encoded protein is CASSYYDSTAHEQFF.

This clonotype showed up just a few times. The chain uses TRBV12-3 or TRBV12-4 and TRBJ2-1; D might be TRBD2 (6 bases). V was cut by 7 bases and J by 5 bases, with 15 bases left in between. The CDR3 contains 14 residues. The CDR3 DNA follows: TGTGCCAGCACCCCGGGACTTCATGACAATGAGCAGTTCTTC. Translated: CASTPGLHDNEQFF.

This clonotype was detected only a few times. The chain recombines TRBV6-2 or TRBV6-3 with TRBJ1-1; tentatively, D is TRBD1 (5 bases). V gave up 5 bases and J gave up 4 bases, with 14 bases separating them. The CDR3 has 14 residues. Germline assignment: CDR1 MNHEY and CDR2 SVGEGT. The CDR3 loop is CASSSGTPATEAFF. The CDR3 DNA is TGTGCCAGCAGTAGCGGGACGCCCGCCACTGAAGCTTTCTTT.

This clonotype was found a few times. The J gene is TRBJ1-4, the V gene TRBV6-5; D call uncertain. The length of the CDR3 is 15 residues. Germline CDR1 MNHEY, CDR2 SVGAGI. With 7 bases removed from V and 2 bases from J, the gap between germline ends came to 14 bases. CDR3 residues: CASTQSGETNEKLFF. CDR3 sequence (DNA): TGTGCCAGCACCCAAAGTGGGGAGACTAATGAAAAACTGTTTTTT.

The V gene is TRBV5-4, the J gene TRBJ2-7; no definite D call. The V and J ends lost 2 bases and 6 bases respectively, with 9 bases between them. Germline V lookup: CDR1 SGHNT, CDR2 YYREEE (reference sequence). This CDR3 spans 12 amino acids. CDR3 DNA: TGTGCCAGCAGCTTTTCCCCCCGCGAGCAGTACTTC. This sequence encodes CASSFSPREQYF.

This CDR3 is CSVEERGTVQETQYF. CDR3 nucleotide sequence: TGCAGCGTTGAAGAAAGGGGGACGGTCCAAGAGACCCAGTACTTC. This sequence joins TRBV29-1 and TRBJ2-5, with D maybe TRBD1 (6 bases). Germline assignment: CDR1 SQVTM and CDR2 ANQGSEA. V lost 0 bases and J 1 base, leaving 12 bases between the germline ends. CDR3 length: 15 amino acids.

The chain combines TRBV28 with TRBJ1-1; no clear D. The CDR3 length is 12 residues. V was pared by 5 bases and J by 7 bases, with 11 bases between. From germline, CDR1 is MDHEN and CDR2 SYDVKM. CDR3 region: CASSRAANEAFF. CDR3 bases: TGTGCCAGCAGTCGGGCAGCCAATGAAGCTTTCTTT. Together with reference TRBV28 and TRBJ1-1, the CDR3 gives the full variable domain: DVKVTQSSRYLVKRTGEKVFLECVQDMDHENMFWYRQDPGLGLRLIYFSYDVKMKEKGDIPEGYSVSREKKERFSLILESASTNQTSMYLCASSRAANEAFFGQGTRLTVV.

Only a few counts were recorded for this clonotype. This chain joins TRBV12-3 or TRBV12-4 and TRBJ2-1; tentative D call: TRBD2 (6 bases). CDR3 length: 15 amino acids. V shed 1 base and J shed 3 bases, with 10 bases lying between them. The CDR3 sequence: CASSLGSSDYNEQFF. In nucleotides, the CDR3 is TGTGCCAGCAGTTTAGGGTCTAGCGACTACAATGAGCAGTTCTTC.

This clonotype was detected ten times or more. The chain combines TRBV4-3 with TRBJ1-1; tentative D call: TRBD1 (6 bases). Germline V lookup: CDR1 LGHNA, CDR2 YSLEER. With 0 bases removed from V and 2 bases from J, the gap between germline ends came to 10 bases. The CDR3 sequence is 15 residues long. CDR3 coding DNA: TGCGCCAGCAGCCAAGAGGCAGGGGTTAACACTGAAGCTTTCTTT. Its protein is CASSQEAGVNTEAFF.

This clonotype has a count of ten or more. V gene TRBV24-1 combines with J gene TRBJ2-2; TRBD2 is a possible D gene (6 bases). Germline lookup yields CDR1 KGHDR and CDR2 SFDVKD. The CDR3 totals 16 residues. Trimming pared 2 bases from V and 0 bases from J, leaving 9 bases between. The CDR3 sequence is CATSDSGLSNTGELFF. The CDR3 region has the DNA TGTGCCACCAGTGATTCGGGACTGTCGAACACCGGGGAGCTGTTTTTT.

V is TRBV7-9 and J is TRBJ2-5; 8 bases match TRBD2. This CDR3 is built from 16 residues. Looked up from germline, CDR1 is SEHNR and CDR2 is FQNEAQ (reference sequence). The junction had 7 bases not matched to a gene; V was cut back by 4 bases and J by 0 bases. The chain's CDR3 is CASSSSLAENQETQYF. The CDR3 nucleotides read TGTGCCAGCAGCTCCTCACTAGCGGAGAACCAAGAGACCCAGTACTTC.

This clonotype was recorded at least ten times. The CDR3 loop is CASSSWDRGSGANVLTF. CDR3 in DNA: TGTGCCAGCAGCTCCTGGGACAGGGGGTCTGGGGCCAACGTCCTGACTTTC. The V call is TRBV11-1, the J call TRBJ2-6; 11 bases match TRBD1. V shed 4 bases and J 1 base; nucleotides not matched to a gene: 3. The CDR3 runs to 17 residues. Germline CDR1 is SGHAT and CDR2 is FQDESV (reference sequence).

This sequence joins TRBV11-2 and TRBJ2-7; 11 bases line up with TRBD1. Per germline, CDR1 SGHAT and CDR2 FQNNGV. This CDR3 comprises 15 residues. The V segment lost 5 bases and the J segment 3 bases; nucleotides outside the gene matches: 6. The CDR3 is CASSLGTGGHYEQYV. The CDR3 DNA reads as TGTGCCAGCAGCCTCGGGACAGGGGGACACTACGAGCAGTACGTC.